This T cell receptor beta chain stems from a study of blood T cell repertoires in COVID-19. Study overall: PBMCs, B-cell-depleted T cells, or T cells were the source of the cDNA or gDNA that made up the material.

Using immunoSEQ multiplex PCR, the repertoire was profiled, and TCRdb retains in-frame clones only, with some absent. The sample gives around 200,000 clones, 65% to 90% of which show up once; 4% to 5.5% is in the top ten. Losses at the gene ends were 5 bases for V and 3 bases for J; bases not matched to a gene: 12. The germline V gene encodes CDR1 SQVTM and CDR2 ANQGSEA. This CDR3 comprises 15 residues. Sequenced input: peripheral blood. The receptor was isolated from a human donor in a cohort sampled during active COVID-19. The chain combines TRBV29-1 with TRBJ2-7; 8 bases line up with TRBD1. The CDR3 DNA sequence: TGCAGCGTTAGGGGGACCGGGACAGGCGACTACGAGCAGTACTTC. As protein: CSVRGTGTGDYEQYF.